This is a list of T cell receptor beta chains from one sample in a study of blood T cell repertoires in COVID-19. Generated by immunoSEQ multiplex PCR, the TCRdb table keeps only in-frame clones and is missing some. This sample has 300,000 to 400,000 clones, with 80% to 90% found just once. Sequences were obtained from PBMCs or T cells enriched from blood (not recorded which). Receptors were obtained from a woman aged 40 to 50 with acute COVID-19. CDR3s include the opening cysteine and the closing phenylalanine or tryptophan. A D gene is named only where the DNA matches it firmly.

V,D,J,CDR3
TRBV10-3,-,TRBJ1-2,CAISESNRDSGYTF
TRBV7-3,TRBD2,TRBJ2-2,CASSLGGLAGVLAGELFF
TRBV7-3,-,TRBJ1-2,CASSLTNYGYTF
TRBV5-1,-,TRBJ1-1,CASSFRGENTEAFF
TRBV6-2/TRBV6-3,TRBD2,TRBJ2-5,CASSATSTVFQETQYF
TRBV14,TRBD1,TRBJ1-2,CASSQDLAGGANYGYTF
TRBV7-2,-,TRBJ1-2,CASSLAQGIPNYGYTF
TRBV6-1,TRBD1,TRBJ1-1,CASSETRQGRVLSVFTEAFF
TRBV27,-,TRBJ1-1,CASSLGGLNTEAFF
TRBV7-9,TRBD1,TRBJ2-2,CASSSRGRGTGELFF
TRBV7-2,-,TRBJ1-5,CASSKQRDQPQHF
TRBV6-5,-,TRBJ1-3,CASSYVSAGSGNTIYF
TRBV7-6,TRBD1,TRBJ2-3,CASSGQGALTDTQYF
TRBV4-3,-,TRBJ1-2,CASSQDFDSYGYTF
TRBV19,TRBD1,TRBJ1-1,CASSPERQGAGLRSTEAFF
TRBV5-4,TRBD1,TRBJ2-4,CASSGTGGNIQYF
TRBV2,-,TRBJ1-2,CASSEFNRAYGYTF
TRBV24-1,-,TRBJ2-7,CATSDLRRGEQYF
TRBV13,-,TRBJ2-2,CASSLRTGNTGELFF
TRBV3-1/TRBV3-2,-,TRBJ1-2,CASSQDRAYGYTF
TRBV3-1/TRBV3-2,-,TRBJ2-2,CASGGRGGTGELFF
TRBV6-5,-,TRBJ1-1,CASSKARNTEAFF
TRBV5-4,-,TRBJ2-3,CASSLGGPSRPPGTDTQYF
TRBV11-1,-,TRBJ1-1,CASSPTTGNTEAFF
TRBV6-5,-,TRBJ2-7,CASSSFGRDEQYF
TRBV9,-,TRBJ2-1,CASSATQGLYNEQFF
TRBV4-1,TRBD1,TRBJ2-5,CASSTPGQLETQYF
TRBV24-1,TRBD1,TRBJ1-6,CATSGTGDSPLHF
TRBV7-3,TRBD2,TRBJ2-3,CASSEQAGPVLHTQYF
TRBV6-5,-,TRBJ1-1,CASNTFGGTAFF
TRBV3-1/TRBV3-2,-,TRBJ2-7,CASSPRTGSGEQYF
TRBV19,-,TRBJ1-2,CASSTRYGYTF
TRBV7-2,TRBD1,TRBJ2-7,CASSPGQGRRQYF
TRBV12-5,-,TRBJ1-1,CASGLGTGSAFF
TRBV7-9,-,TRBJ2-6,CASSLGRGGISGANVLTF
TRBV3-1/TRBV3-2,-,TRBJ2-7,CASSHGLTVTYEQYF
TRBV29-1,-,TRBJ1-4,CSVVGGAGNEKLFF
TRBV4-2,-,TRBJ2-1,CASSQDRVREQFF
TRBV18,TRBD1,TRBJ1-5,CASSPGTGDQPQHF
TRBV5-1,-,TRBJ1-4,CASSPFGEKLFF
TRBV6-5,TRBD2,TRBJ2-1,CASSLAGGGEQFF
TRBV10-3,-,TRBJ1-1,CAISDPQGWNTEAFF
TRBV25-1,-,TRBJ2-1,CASSESAQGIDEQFF